The T cell receptor (beta chain) described here comes from a study of cytomegalovirus exposure and HLA in healthy donors. The table came from immunoSEQ multiplex PCR; TCRdb's copy has only in-frame clones and leaves some out. The sample holds around 230,000 clones; around 88% are singletons and the top ten take 0.95% to 1.5%. Notes on this clone: The target antigen is unknown.

Regarding the study as a whole: There were 160 or so TCR beta chains listed as cytomegalovirus-associated. The finding came from a later analysis; first-cohort TCR clusters tended to co-occur in the 130 or so validation repertoires. In vitro testing confirmed a few CMV-associated chains as specific for CMV antigens.

The sample comprised PBMCs. This sequence was found in a woman in her 30s in good health and CMV-seropositive.

This CDR3 is CASSQETGNNQPQHF. CDR3 DNA: TGCGCCAGCAGCCAAGAGACAGGGAACAATCAGCCCCAGCATTTT. The chain combines TRBV4-1 with TRBJ1-5, with 7 nucleotides matching TRBD1. CDR1 is MGHRA, CDR2 YSYEKL, per germline. The CDR3 loop spans 15 amino acids. Trimming took 0 bases from V and 3 from J; bases not matched to a gene: 2.